A single sample is the source of the 23 T cell receptor beta chains below, sequenced in a study of blood T cell dynamics during melanoma immunotherapy. This sample's time point: pre-treatment baseline. Method: immunoSEQ multiplex PCR; TCRdb's copy keeps in-frame clones and lacks some. The data contain more than 6,500 clones, about 80% of them singletons. The sample consisted of blood, taken from a patient treated with checkpoint blockade. The receptors were sampled from a human donor with melanoma.

The chain has TRBV5-1 and TRBJ2-5, with TRBD2 matching 14 bases. The V gene end was trimmed by 5 bases and the J gene end by 5 bases; junction bases not matched to a gene: 5. There are 15 residues in the CDR3. CDR1 SGHRS and CDR2 YFSETQ come from the germline V gene. CDR3 in amino acids: CASSGGLAGVETQYF. CDR3 bases: TGCGCCAGCAGTGGGGGACTAGCGGGAGTGGAGACCCAGTACTTC.

This clone was recorded only once. This chain links TRBV6-5 with TRBJ1-4; D may be TRBD1 (5 bases). Germline V gene lookup returns CDR1 MNHEY and CDR2 SVGAGI. CDR3 length equals 15 residues. With 7 bases removed from V and 8 bases from J, the gap between germline ends came to 20 bases. The chain's CDR3 is CASNSLGGGEEKLFF. The CDR3 DNA sequence: TGTGCCAGCAATTCCCTGGGGGGGGGAGAAGAAAAACTGTTTTTT.

The J gene is TRBJ1-5, the V gene TRBV2, with a weak D call TRBD1 (5 bases). Germline V gives CDR1 SNHLY, CDR2 FYNNEI. Trimming took 2 bases from V and 5 from J, leaving 10 bases between them. This CDR3 has 14 residues. CDR3 region: CASSESQGYQPQHF. The CDR3, as DNA: TGTGCCAGCAGTGAATCCCAGGGTTATCAGCCCCAGCATTTT.

This chain uses TRBV5-1 with TRBJ1-4; D uncertain. Germline V lookup: CDR1 SGHRS, CDR2 YFSETQ. V was pared by 1 base and J by 8 bases, with 9 bases between. This CDR3 comprises 13 residues. This CDR3 is CASSLNPSEKLFF. The CDR3 coding sequence is TGCGCCAGCAGCTTGAACCCGAGCGAAAAACTGTTTTTT.

This chain connects TRBV5-4 to TRBJ1-2, with D perhaps matching TRBD1 (5 bases). Per germline, CDR1 SGHNT and CDR2 YYREEE (reference sequence). Trimming shortened V by 9 bases and J by 2 bases, and 11 bases separated the two germline ends. The CDR3 is made up of 12 amino acids. DNA for the CDR3: TGTGCCATGGGACTCAAAAACTATGGCTACACCTTC. Translation: CAMGLKNYGYTF.

This clone was observed a handful of times. The chain links TRBV5-1 to TRBJ2-7; perhaps D is TRBD1 or TRBD2 (5 bases each). Germline V CDR1 and CDR2: SGHRS, YFSETQ. V was shortened by 4 bases and J by 2 bases, with 13 bases between the two germline ends. CDR3 length equals 14 residues. In DNA form, the CDR3 reads TGCGCCAGCAGCACCACGGGACGGACCTACGAGCAGTACTTC. This codes for CASSTTGRTYEQYF. The full variable domain, in which reference TRBV5-1 and TRBJ2-7 provide the parts outside the CDR3, is KAGVTQTPRYLIKTRGQQVTLSCSPISGHRSVSWYQQTPGQGLQFLFEYFSETQRNKGNFPGRFSGRQFSNSRSEMNVSTLELGDSALYLCASSTTGRTYEQYFGPGTRLTVT.

This clone was counted a single time. This sequence joins TRBV7-9 and TRBJ1-4, with D tentatively TRBD1 (5 bases). The length of the CDR3 is 15 residues. With 2 bases removed from V and 8 bases from J, the gap between germline ends came to 15 bases. Germline CDR1 reads SEHNR; CDR2 reads FQNEAQ (reference sequence). The CDR3 reads CASSLNGAGGEKLFF. The CDR3 bases are TGTGCCAGCAGCTTAAATGGGGCAGGCGGGGAAAAACTGTTTTTT.

The gene calls are TRBV7-2 and TRBJ2-5; D tentatively fits TRBD1 or TRBD2 (6 bases each). Per the germline V gene, CDR1 is SGHTA and CDR2 is FQGNSA. This CDR3 contains 15 residues. The V end lost 5 bases, the J end lost 1 base, and 14 bases lay between the germline ends. The CDR3 reads CASSKGGRLQETQYF. The CDR3 DNA follows: TGTGCCAGCAGCAAAGGGGGGAGACTCCAAGAGACCCAGTACTTC.

J is TRBJ1-1 and V is TRBV12-5, with D possibly TRBD1 on 5 matching bases. Germline V gene lookup returns CDR1 LGHNT and CDR2 FRNRAP. Trimming took 4 bases from V and 8 from J, leaving 14 bases between them. This CDR3 is 13 amino acids long. CDR3 region: CASGSRTITEAFF. CDR3 DNA: TGTGCTAGTGGTTCCAGGACAATTACCGAAGCTTTCTTT.

This clone appeared a few times. The chain joins TRBV11-2 to TRBJ1-5, with a possible D match to TRBD1 (5 bases). The length of the CDR3 is 12 residues. The germline V gene has CDR1 SGHAT and CDR2 FQNNGV. V was trimmed by 5 bases and J by 6 bases, leaving 8 bases between them. CDR3 sequence (DNA): TGTGCCAGCAGCCTCGGGGGTCAGCCCCAGCATTTT. It translates to CASSLGGQPQHF.

V gene TRBV27 combines with J gene TRBJ2-7; possible D gene TRBD2, 6 bases. The V and J ends lost 0 bases and 3 bases respectively, with 9 bases between them. This CDR3 region has 14 residues. Looked up from germline, CDR1 is MNHEY and CDR2 is SMNVEV (reference sequence). The chain's CDR3 is CASSLSGGLYEQYF. The CDR3 coding sequence is TGTGCCAGCAGTTTATCGGGAGGACTCTACGAGCAGTACTTC.

This clone appeared once. The rearrangement uses TRBV6-5 and TRBJ2-5; unclear D gene. The DNA end is more similar to TRBJ2-7, so the J call may be wrong. This CDR3 spans 13 amino acids. Germline values: CDR1 MNHEY, CDR2 SVGAGI. CDR3 DNA: TGTGCCAGCAGTCCCTATAAGGGCTACGAGCAGTACTTC. This encodes CASSPYKGYEQYF.

CDR3 bases: TGTGCCAGCAGCTTAGCGCGAGAGCGGGAAAAGGGTGAGCAGTTCTTC. This encodes CASSLAREREKGEQFF. This rearrangement joins TRBV7-9 to TRBJ2-1; the match to TRBD2 covers 7 bases. CDR3 length: 16 residues. J was trimmed by 9 bases and V by 0 bases; bases with no gene match: 11. Germline CDR1 reads SEHNR; CDR2 reads FQNEAQ (reference sequence).

The gene calls are TRBV28 and TRBJ2-7, with D possibly matching TRBD1 (6 bases). The CDR3 length is 17 residues. Trimming removed 7 bases at V and 2 bases at J, with 24 bases between. Looked up from germline, CDR1 is MDHEN and CDR2 is SYDVKM. CDR3 sequence (DNA): TGTGCCAGCACCCCGGGACATTCTTTCGCAGGCCCCTACGAGCAGTACTTC. Its translation is CASTPGHSFAGPYEQYF.

The CDR3 spells CASSMGRAYEQYF. In DNA, the CDR3 is TGTGCCAGCAGTATGGGGCGGGCGTACGAGCAGTACTTC. This sequence joins TRBV6-6 and TRBJ2-7; the D call may be TRBD1 or TRBD2 (5 bases each). From germline, CDR1 is MNHNY and CDR2 SVGAGI (reference sequence). Between the trimmed V and J ends, which lost 5 bases and 4 bases, there was a span of 12 bases. The CDR3 runs to 13 residues.

The chain carries TRBV2 and TRBJ2-6; D might be TRBD2 (5 bases). The germline CDR1 and CDR2 sequences are SNHLY and FYNNEI. V dropped 4 bases and J dropped 12 bases, with 16 bases sitting between them. This CDR3 has 14 amino acids. The CDR3 region has the DNA TGTGCCAGCAGTGTCGACCGGACTGCGCGCGTCCTGACTTTC. Amino acids: CASSVDRTARVLTF.

J is TRBJ2-2 and V is TRBV28; the D gene is possibly TRBD2 (6 bases). This CDR3 spans 15 amino acids. Germline loops: CDR1 MDHEN, CDR2 SYDVKM. The V end lost 6 bases, the J end lost 3 bases, and 14 bases lay between the germline ends. The CDR3 is CASREGQRDTGELFF. The CDR3 nucleotides are TGTGCCAGCAGGGAGGGGCAGCGGGACACCGGGGAGCTGTTTTTT. The variable domain in full, completed from reference TRBV28 and TRBJ2-2, reads DVKVTQSSRYLVKRTGEKVFLECVQDMDHENMFWYRQDPGLGLRLIYFSYDVKMKEKGDIPEGYSVSREKKERFSLILESASTNQTSMYLCASREGQRDTGELFFGEGSRLTVL.

The chain carries TRBV6-5 and TRBJ2-5; possibly TRBD1 for D (5 bases). Trimming removed 2 bases at V and 4 bases at J, with 11 bases between. Germline values: CDR1 MNHEY, CDR2 SVGAGI. This CDR3 spans 14 amino acids. The CDR3 DNA reads as TGTGCCAGCAGTTACGGGGCGCGTGGAGAGACCCAGTACTTC. Translating it yields CASSYGARGETQYF.

This chain connects TRBV27 to TRBJ1-2; possible D gene TRBD1, 6 bases. Germline V gives CDR1 MNHEY, CDR2 SMNVEV (reference sequence). This CDR3 has 13 residues. The germline V and J ends were trimmed by 6 bases and 2 bases, with 10 bases remaining between them. DNA for the CDR3: TGTGCCAGCAGCTACAGGGACAACTATGGCTACACCTTC. It codes for CASSYRDNYGYTF.

The chain recombines TRBV9 with TRBJ2-7; D may match TRBD1 or TRBD2 (5 bases each). Per germline, CDR1 SGDLS and CDR2 YYNGEE. Trimming left V 0 bases short and J 1 base short, with 11 bases between. The CDR3 totals 15 residues. The CDR3 nucleotides read TGTGCCAGCAGCGTAGAAGGGACGGGTTCCTACGAGCAGTACTTC. It codes for CASSVEGTGSYEQYF.

This clone appeared once. The chain combines TRBV7-2 with TRBJ2-7, with D unresolved. Germline V lookup: CDR1 SGHTA, CDR2 FQGNSA. Between the trimmed V and J ends, which lost 5 bases and 4 bases, there was a span of 18 bases. This CDR3 is 15 amino acids long. The CDR3 bases are TGTGCCAGCAGCGCCACTCAAATCCCGCAATACGAGCAGTACTTC. Residues: CASSATQIPQYEQYF.

This chain uses TRBV6-5 with TRBJ2-7; TRBD2 is a possible D gene (5 bases). The CDR3 contains 15 residues. Per germline, CDR1 MNHEY and CDR2 SVGAGI. V was trimmed by 0 bases and J by 7 bases, leaving 16 bases between them. The chain's CDR3 is CASSYSSGSRGEQYF. CDR3 DNA: TGTGCCAGCAGTTACTCGTCGGGGTCCCGAGGGGAGCAGTACTTC.

This clone has only one observation. The CDR3 coding sequence is TGCAGCTCCGAAAAGGGGTTCGAAGTCAATGAGCAGTTCTTC. Translated: CSSEKGFEVNEQFF. V gene TRBV29-1 combines with J gene TRBJ2-1, with a possible D match to TRBD1 (5 bases). The CDR3 extends over 14 amino acids. Germline CDR1 is SQVTM and CDR2 is ANQGSEA. Trimming removed 8 bases from V and 6 bases from J, with 20 bases in between.